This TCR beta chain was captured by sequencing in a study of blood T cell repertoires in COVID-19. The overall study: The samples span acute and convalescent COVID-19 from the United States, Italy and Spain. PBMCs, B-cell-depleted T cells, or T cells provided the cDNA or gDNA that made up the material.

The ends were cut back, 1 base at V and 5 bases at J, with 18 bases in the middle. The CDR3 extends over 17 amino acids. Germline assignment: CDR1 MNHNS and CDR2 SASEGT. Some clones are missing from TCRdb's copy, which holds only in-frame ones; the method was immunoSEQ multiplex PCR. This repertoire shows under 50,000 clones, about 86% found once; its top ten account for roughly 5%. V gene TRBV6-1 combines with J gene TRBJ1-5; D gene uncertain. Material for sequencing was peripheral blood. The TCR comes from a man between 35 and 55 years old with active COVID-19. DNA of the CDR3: TGTGCCAGCAGTGAAGGTCGGTGGGTTCGGGGTGATCAGCCCCAGCATTTT. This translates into CASSEGRWVRGDQPQHF.